This TCR beta chain was recovered during a study of OX40 agonist ivuxolimab in advanced cancers. Exclusion applied to patients with autoimmune disease history or systemic immunosuppression. Produced via immunoSEQ multiplex PCR; TCRdb's table is partial and in-frame only. This table has about 40,000 clones, approximately 90% appearing once. The CDR3 covers 16 residues. Between the trimmed V and J ends, which lost 5 bases and 0 bases, there was a span of 14 bases. Germline V gene data show CDR1 as LNHDA and CDR2 as SQIVND (reference sequence). Regarding this clone: What it recognizes is unknown.

Regarding the study as a whole: Circulating CD4+ and CD8+ T cells showed clonal expansion by week 6 at 0.1 to 3.0 mg/kg. Near-lowest levels of clonal expansion characterized partial responders at 0.1-3.0 mg/kg.

The chain recombines TRBV19 with TRBJ2-1; D not certain. The sequencing here drew on CD4+ or CD8+ T cells sorted from blood, taken in a trial of the OX40 agonist ivuxolimab. The TCR was taken from an adult with an advanced solid tumor such as melanoma, head and neck, liver or kidney cancer. CDR3 residues: CASSPPTVSSYNEQFF. As DNA, the CDR3 is TGTGCCAGTAGTCCTCCGACGGTAAGCTCCTACAATGAGCAGTTCTTC.